These 7 T cell receptor beta chains came from one sample sequenced in a study of shared clonotypes between healthy human individuals. Profiling relied on immunoSEQ multiplex PCR, and the TCRdb table lists in-frame clones only, not all of them. The table has 2 million to 3 million clones, 90% to 95% seen once. Sequenced: naive CD4+ T cells from PBMCs. The subset here: CD45RA+ positively selected. These receptors were obtained from a man between 18 and 35 years old in good health. Some clones in this sample may be carry-over from other donors' samples.

Here the CDR3 DNA reads TGTGCCAGCAGGGGGCAGAGCTCCTACAATGAGCAGTTCTTC. Translating it yields CASRGQSSYNEQFF. The chain links TRBV9 to TRBJ2-1; D possibly corresponds to TRBD1 (5 bases). Trimming took 5 bases from V and 0 from J, leaving 9 bases between them. The CDR3 length is 14 residues. The germline V gene has CDR1 SGDLS and CDR2 YYNGEE.

V usage is TRBV7-8 and J usage is TRBJ2-2; TRBD1 might be the D (6 bases). This CDR3 spans 16 amino acids. The V gene's germline CDR1 is SGHVS and CDR2 FQNEAQ. V lost 5 bases, J lost 5 bases, and 18 bases lay in between. The CDR3 protein is CASSPQQGRLTGELFF. DNA for the CDR3: TGTGCCAGCAGCCCCCAACAGGGTCGATTAACCGGGGAGCTGTTTTTT.

The chain has TRBV29-1 and TRBJ2-7; 9 nucleotides line up with TRBD1. The germline CDR1 and CDR2 sequences are SQVTM and ANQGSEA. V was pared by 5 bases and J by 6 bases, with 17 bases of the junction left unmatched. The CDR3 sequence is 16 residues long. Written as DNA, the CDR3 is TGCAGCGTTCCGGGACAGGGACTCTCTAGGCTAAGCGAGCAGTACTTC. Amino acids: CSVPGQGLSRLSEQYF.

The chain has TRBV4-1 and TRBJ1-3; D ambiguous. Trimming took off 2 bases at V and 1 base at J, with 12 bases between the two ends. This CDR3 comprises 16 residues. CDR1 MGHRA and CDR2 YSYEKL come from the germline V gene. The CDR3 is CASSQPSSDSGNTIYF. In DNA form, the CDR3 reads TGCGCCAGCAGCCAACCCTCGTCCGATTCTGGAAACACCATATATTTT.

The chain employs TRBV4-1 and TRBJ2-2; D gene ambiguous. This CDR3 has 14 amino acids. Deletions cut 3 bases from V and 2 bases from J, with 7 bases between. CDR1 MGHRA and CDR2 YSYEKL come from the germline V gene. The CDR3 loop reads CASSQTQNTGELFF. CDR3 bases: TGCGCCAGCAGCCAGACACAAAACACCGGGGAGCTGTTTTTT.

About this clone itself: This sample also contains other DNA sequences that code for the same CDR3. The chain uses TRBV7-2 and TRBJ2-7, with D possibly being TRBD1 (6 bases). Germline values: CDR1 SGHTA, CDR2 FQGNSA. The CDR3 is 15 amino acids. Trimming removed 1 base from V and 2 bases from J, with 12 bases in between. CDR3 loop: CASSLGQVPTYEQYF. The CDR3 nucleotides are TGTGCCAGCAGCTTAGGACAGGTGCCAACCTACGAGCAGTACTTC.

This sequence joins TRBV30 and TRBJ1-1; 9 bases map to TRBD1. The CDR3 runs to 14 residues. Germline CDR1 and CDR2: GTSNPN and SVGIG (reference sequence). Trimming took 4 bases from V and 4 from J; bases not matched to a gene: 7. This CDR3 reads CAWNRQGDSTEAFF. The CDR3 bases are TGTGCCTGGAACCGACAGGGGGACTCCACTGAAGCTTTCTTT.